Presented here are 9 T cell receptor beta chains from one specimen sequenced in a study of blood T cell repertoires in COVID-19. Profiled with immunoSEQ multiplex PCR; TCRdb holds only in-frame clones, not every one. This table holds about 190,000 clones, more than 60% found once. What was sequenced was peripheral blood. The receptors were gathered from a man in his fifties who had recovered from COVID-19.

This chain connects TRBV28 to TRBJ1-2; 8 bases are shared with TRBD1. Looked up from germline, CDR1 is MDHEN and CDR2 is SYDVKM. This CDR3 comprises 13 residues. The J segment lost 2 bases and the V segment lost 8 bases, leaving 4 bases of the junction unmatched. This chain's CDR3 is CASGGDRNYGYTF. DNA of the CDR3: TGTGCCAGCGGCGGGGACAGGAACTATGGCTACACCTTC.

This clone was detected once. This sequence joins TRBV6-7 and TRBJ2-2; TRBD1 agrees at 9 bases. TRBV6-7 is designated an ORF whose function remains uncertain. The V and J ends lost 4 bases and 3 bases, in that order; junction bases with no gene match: 9. The CDR3 is 17 residues long. Here the CDR3 DNA reads TGTGCCAGCAGTTCCCTCCGGGACAGGGAGGACACCGGGGAGCTGTTTTTT. Encoded protein: CASSSLRDREDTGELFF.

The rearrangement uses TRBV18 and TRBJ2-7, with D uncertain. Germline V gene lookup returns CDR1 KGHSH and CDR2 LQKENI. Trimming removed 5 bases at V and 3 bases at J, with 5 bases between. The CDR3 is 11 residues long. CDR3 sequence reads: CASSNNYEQYF. CDR3 coding DNA: TGTGCCAGCTCAAACAACTACGAGCAGTACTTC.

The chain uses TRBV6-5 and TRBJ2-7; 13 nucleotides align to TRBD2. V trimming: 3 bases; J trimming: 3 bases; junction bases outside the gene matches: 5. Germline V gene sequence: CDR1 MNHEY, CDR2 SVGAGI. This CDR3 is built from 16 residues. Here the CDR3 reads CASSYSGTSGNYEQYF. For the CDR3, the DNA is TGTGCCAGCAGTTATTCCGGGACTAGCGGGAACTACGAGCAGTACTTC.

This clone turned up a few times. The CDR3 here is CASSPAGVPDTQYF. The CDR3 DNA follows: TGTGCCAGCAGCCCAGCGGGAGTACCAGATACGCAGTATTTT. The rearrangement links TRBV14 to TRBJ2-3, with 8 positions matching TRBD2. Germline loops: CDR1 SGHDN, CDR2 FVKESK. The CDR3 runs to 14 residues. J gave up 4 bases and V 4 bases, and 4 bases lay outside the gene matches.

The chain combines TRBV6-4 with TRBJ1-1; tentatively, D is TRBD1 (6 bases). Per the germline V gene, CDR1 is MRHNA and CDR2 is SNTAGT. The V and J ends lost 2 bases and 0 bases respectively, with 25 bases between them. This CDR3 comprises 20 residues. CDR3 region: CASSDPARRGTPLMNTEAFF. DNA for the CDR3: TGTGCCAGCAGTGACCCGGCTCGAAGGGGGACCCCCCTCATGAACACTGAAGCTTTCTTT.

The gene calls are TRBV4-3 and TRBJ1-1; D uncertain. The ends were cut back, 3 bases at V and 0 bases at J, with 14 bases in the middle. Per the germline V gene, CDR1 is LGHNA and CDR2 is YSLEER. The CDR3 sequence is 16 residues long. The CDR3 nucleotides are TGCGCCAGCAGCCACACTTCAACTATTTTGAACACTGAAGCTTTCTTT. Protein sequence: CASSHTSTILNTEAFF.

The chain employs TRBV7-8 and TRBJ1-1; D not resolved. The CDR3 has 15 residues. The germline V gene encodes CDR1 SGHVS and CDR2 FQNEAQ. Trimming took 5 bases from V and 2 from J, leaving 15 bases between them. CDR3 sequence reads: CASSPILAPNTEAFF. The DNA for the CDR3 is TGTGCCAGCAGCCCGATTTTAGCACCCAACACTGAAGCTTTCTTT.

This chain links TRBV14 with TRBJ1-2, with 8 bases that match TRBD1. Per germline, CDR1 SGHDN and CDR2 FVKESK. The CDR3 runs 14 residues. J lost 13 bases, V lost 4 bases, and 14 bases had no gene match. The CDR3 loop reads CASSRSGTGLVSTF. The DNA of the CDR3 is TGTGCCAGCAGCCGATCCGGGACAGGTCTCGTCTCCACCTTC.